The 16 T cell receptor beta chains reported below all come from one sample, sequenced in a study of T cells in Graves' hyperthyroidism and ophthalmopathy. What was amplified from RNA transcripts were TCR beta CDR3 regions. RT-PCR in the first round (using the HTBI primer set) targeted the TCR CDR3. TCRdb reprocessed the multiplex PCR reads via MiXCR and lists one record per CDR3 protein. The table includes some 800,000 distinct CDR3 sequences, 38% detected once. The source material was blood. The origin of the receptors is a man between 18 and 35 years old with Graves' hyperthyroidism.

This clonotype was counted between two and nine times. CDR3: CASSLGMGYEQYF. The CDR3 DNA is TGTGCCAGCAGCTTAGGTATGGGTTACGAGCAGTACTTC. The chain uses TRBV7-9 and TRBJ2-7; D remains unclear. From germline, CDR1 is SEHNR and CDR2 FQNEAQ (reference sequence). This CDR3 has 13 residues. Trimming stripped 1 base from V and 4 bases from J, with 8 bases between. Full variable domain (missing parts from reference TRBV7-9 and TRBJ2-7): DTGVSQNPRHKITKRGQNVTFRCDPISEHNRLYWYRQTLGQGPEFLTYFQNEAQLEKSRLLSDRFSAERPKGSFSTLEIQRTEQGDSAMYLCASSLGMGYEQYFGPGTRLTVT.

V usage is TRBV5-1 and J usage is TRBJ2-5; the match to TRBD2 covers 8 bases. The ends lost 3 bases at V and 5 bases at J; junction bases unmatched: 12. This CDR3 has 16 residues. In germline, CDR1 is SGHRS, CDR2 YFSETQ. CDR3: CASSSNGAGELETQYF. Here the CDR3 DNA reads TGCGCCAGCAGCTCAAATGGAGCGGGGGAGCTGGAGACCCAGTACTTC.

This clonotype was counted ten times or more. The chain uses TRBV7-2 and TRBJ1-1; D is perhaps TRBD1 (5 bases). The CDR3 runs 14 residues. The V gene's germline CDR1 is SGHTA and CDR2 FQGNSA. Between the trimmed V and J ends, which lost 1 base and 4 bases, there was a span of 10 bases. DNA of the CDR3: TGTGCCAGCAGCTTAGAGAGAAGGGGCACTGAAGCTTTCTTT. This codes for CASSLERRGTEAFF.

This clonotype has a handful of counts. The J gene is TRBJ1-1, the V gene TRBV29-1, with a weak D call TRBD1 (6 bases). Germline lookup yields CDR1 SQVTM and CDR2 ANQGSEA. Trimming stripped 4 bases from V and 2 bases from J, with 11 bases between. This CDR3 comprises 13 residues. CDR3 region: CSVVSRGNTEAFF. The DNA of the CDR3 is TGCAGCGTTGTAAGCAGGGGTAACACTGAAGCTTTCTTT.

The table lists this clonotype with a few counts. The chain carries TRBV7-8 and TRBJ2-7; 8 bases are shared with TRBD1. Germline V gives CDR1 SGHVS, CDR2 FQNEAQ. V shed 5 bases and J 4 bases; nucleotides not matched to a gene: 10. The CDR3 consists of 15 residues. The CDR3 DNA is TGTGCCAGCAGCCAAGGACAGGGTGCGTTGTACGAGCAGTACTTC. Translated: CASSQGQGALYEQYF.

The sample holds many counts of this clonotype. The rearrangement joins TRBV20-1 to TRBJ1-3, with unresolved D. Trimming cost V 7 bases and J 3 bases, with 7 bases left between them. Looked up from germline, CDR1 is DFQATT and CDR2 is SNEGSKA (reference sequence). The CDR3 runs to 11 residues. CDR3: CSGRYGNTIYF. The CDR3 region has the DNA TGCAGTGGTCGATATGGAAACACCATATATTTT.

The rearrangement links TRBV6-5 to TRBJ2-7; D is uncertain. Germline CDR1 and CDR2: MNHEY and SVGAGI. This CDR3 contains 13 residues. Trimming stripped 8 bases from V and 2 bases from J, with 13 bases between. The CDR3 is CASSQVPAYEQYF. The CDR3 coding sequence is TGTGCCAGCTCCCAGGTCCCTGCCTACGAGCAGTACTTC.

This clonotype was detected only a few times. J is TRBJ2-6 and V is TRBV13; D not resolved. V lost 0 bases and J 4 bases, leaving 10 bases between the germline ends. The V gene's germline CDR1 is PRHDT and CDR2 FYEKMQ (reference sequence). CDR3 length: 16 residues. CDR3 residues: CASSLGNQKGANVLTF. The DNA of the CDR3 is TGTGCCAGCAGCTTAGGAAACCAAAAAGGGGCCAACGTCCTGACTTTC.

Here the CDR3 reads CARRLRSNQPQHF. The CDR3 coding sequence is TGTGCTAGACGCCTAAGAAGCAATCAGCCCCAGCATTTT. The rearrangement joins TRBV25-1 to TRBJ1-5, with D unclear. The germline V gene has CDR1 MGHDK and CDR2 SYGVNS. The CDR3 loop spans 13 amino acids.

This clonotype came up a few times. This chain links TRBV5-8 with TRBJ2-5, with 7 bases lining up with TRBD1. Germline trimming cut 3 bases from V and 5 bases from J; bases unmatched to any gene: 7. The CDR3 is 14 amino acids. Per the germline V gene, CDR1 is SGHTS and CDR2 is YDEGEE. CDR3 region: CASSSTGLSETQYF. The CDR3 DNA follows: TGTGCCAGCAGCTCGACAGGGTTGAGCGAGACCCAGTACTTC.

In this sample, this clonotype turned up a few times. CDR3 protein: CASSVSAGLAVGETQYF. The CDR3 nucleotides read TGTGCCAGCAGCGTATCGGCGGGACTAGCCGTCGGGGAGACCCAGTACTTC. This sequence joins TRBV9 and TRBJ2-5; 9 bases agree with TRBD2. Germline V CDR1 and CDR2: SGDLS, YYNGEE. The CDR3 has 17 residues. Germline trimming cut 1 base from V and 5 bases from J; bases unmatched to any gene: 12.

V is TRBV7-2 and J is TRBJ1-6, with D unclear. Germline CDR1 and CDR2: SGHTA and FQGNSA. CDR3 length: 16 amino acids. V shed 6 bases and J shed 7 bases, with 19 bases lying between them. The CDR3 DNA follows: TGTGCCAGCAGTTCTCGAGAAATCTATCGAAATTCACCCCTCCACTTT. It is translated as CASSSREIYRNSPLHF.

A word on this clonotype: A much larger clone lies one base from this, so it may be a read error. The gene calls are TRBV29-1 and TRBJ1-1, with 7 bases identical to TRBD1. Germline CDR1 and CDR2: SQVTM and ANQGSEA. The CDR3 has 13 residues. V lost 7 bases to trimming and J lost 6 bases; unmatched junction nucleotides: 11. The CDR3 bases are TGCAGCGCCTGGGGGCAGGGGGACGCTGAAGCTTTCTTT. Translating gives CSAWGQGDAEAFF.

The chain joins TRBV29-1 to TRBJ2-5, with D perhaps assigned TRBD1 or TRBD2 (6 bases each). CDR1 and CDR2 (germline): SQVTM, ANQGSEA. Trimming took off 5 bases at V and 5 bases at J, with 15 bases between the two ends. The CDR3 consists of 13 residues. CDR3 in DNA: TGCAGCGTTACCGTAGGGGGGCCGGAGACCCAGTACTTC. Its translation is CSVTVGGPETQYF.

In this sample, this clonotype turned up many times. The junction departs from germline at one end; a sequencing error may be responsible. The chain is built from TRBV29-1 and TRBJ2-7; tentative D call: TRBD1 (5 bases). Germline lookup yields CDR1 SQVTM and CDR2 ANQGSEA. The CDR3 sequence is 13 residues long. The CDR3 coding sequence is TGCAGCGTGGAAGAGGACATCTCCTACGAGCAGTACTTC. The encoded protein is CSVEEDISYEQYF.

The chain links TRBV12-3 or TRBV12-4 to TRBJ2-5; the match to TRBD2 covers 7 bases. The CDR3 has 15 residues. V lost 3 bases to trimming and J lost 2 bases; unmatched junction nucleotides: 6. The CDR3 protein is CASSFERGNQETQYF. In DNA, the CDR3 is TGTGCCAGCAGTTTTGAGCGGGGCAATCAAGAGACCCAGTACTTC.